This T cell receptor (beta chain) originates from a study of blood T cell repertoires in COVID-19 (dated by TCRdb to the early 2020s). At the level of the whole study: The collaborator samples originated in the United States, Italy and Spain and spanned the acute and convalescent phases of COVID-19. Subjects who had been exposed to COVID-19, were actively infected with it, or had recovered from it provided the deeply sampled blood TCRbeta repertoires that made up the dataset. HLA class I and class II types, where available, came from metadata supplied by the sample provider rather than from assay-based typing. The repertoires were released in a freely available public database intended as a resource for research on the immune response to SARS-CoV-2. Sample metadata almost always included a de-identified subject ID, COVID-19 status, age in years and sex. The prospective study material was composed of cDNA or gDNA derived from T cells, B-cell-depleted T cells, or PBMCs. The samples were drawn from two sources: the first 160 participants of the ongoing ImmuneRACE study, and 1,000 to 1,500 subjects contributed by 6 global collaborators.

As encoded in the germline V gene, CDR1 is MNHEY while CDR2 is SVGAGI. The CDR3 measures 12 amino acids from cysteine to phenylalanine. Only the CDR3 DNA is retained, 36 bases long and in frame from the first base. V drops 8 bases and J drops 5 bases, leaving 9 bases in between. The immunoSEQ Assay, a bias-controlled multiplex PCR, was used to amplify TCRbeta CDR3 regions from genomic DNA. Regarding the original processing steps: Within the assay, amplification of reference gene primers was used to estimate how many nucleated cells each sample contained. To quantify the absolute abundance of each unique TCRbeta CDR3 rearrangement, sequence reads were collapsed and filtered. For each sample, productive Simpson clonality was calculated as the square root of Simpson's diversity index across productive rearrangements. Entries here come from immuneACCESS through TCRdb and include only in-frame sequences with V and J called. Some clones fail to appear in such tables; in the studies checked, an unresolved V gene covers under half of the shortfall, and the cause of the remainder is unknown. The V and J calls and clone size come from that table; D and trimming were worked out from the DNA. The sample table lists under 300,000 clones, 85% to 90% of them with a count of one. The ten top clones hold more than 10% of the sample.

This clone occurred once. The clone's antigen remains unknown. Nothing much larger sits one base from this clone, and base qualities are not available. Broad study findings and their caveats: How much clinical and demographic metadata was included differed by source and by participant, and the metadata was provided uncurated.

Each collaborating institution followed its own protocols to collect whole blood in K2EDTA tubes. Collaborator samples were shipped for TCRbeta analysis as frozen whole blood, isolated PBMCs, or DNA extracted from either sample type. The chain uses TRBV6-5 and TRBJ1-4, with an unclear D gene assignment. The specimen sequenced was peripheral blood. This receptor was identified in a human donor in a cohort sampled during active COVID-19. At the DNA level, the sequence is TGTGCCAGCCGCGTTTCGAATGAAAAACTGTTTTTT. Its protein product is CASRVSNEKLFF.